This TCR beta chain was retrieved from a study of cytomegalovirus exposure and HLA in healthy donors. General study results and limits: A link between a missense DCLRE1C variant and TCR beta V- and J-gene trimming emerged from a later analysis.

Notes on this clone: Its target is not known.

Germline lookup yields CDR1 SGDLS and CDR2 YYNGEE. This CDR3 has 19 amino acids. Trimming took 2 bases from V and 4 from J; bases not matched to a gene: 18. PCR amplification relied on 60 Vbeta primers (plus 13 Jbeta primers). The assay was immunoSEQ multiplex PCR, and TCRdb's table has in-frame clones only and misses some. The sample holds tens of thousands of clones, about four fifths seen once. This receptor was identified in a man aged 45-65 years in good health and CMV-seropositive. Specimen: PBMCs. The chain couples TRBV9 to TRBJ2-3, with TRBD2 identical over 8 bases. This CDR3 is CASSVTQPGGALRADTQYF. DNA for the CDR3: TGTGCCAGCAGCGTGACACAACCCGGGGGGGCCCTGCGCGCAGATACGCAGTATTTT.